What follows are 18 T cell receptor beta chains derived from one specimen sequenced in a study of beta chain features in type 1 diabetes. As every portion of the isolated RNA was reverse transcribed, the sequencing read expressed TCRB transcripts. Profiled with immunoSEQ multiplex PCR; TCRdb holds only in-frame clones, not every one. The sample yields about 370,000 clones, more than 12% seen once. Sequencing was carried out using naive CD4+ T cells from blood. Receptor source: a woman aged 18-35 years in good health.

This clone appeared a few times. This chain joins TRBV19 and TRBJ2-5; TRBD2 agrees at 11 bases. CDR1 LNHDA and CDR2 SQIVND come from the germline V gene (reference sequence). The CDR3 sequence is 15 residues long. V lost 7 bases to trimming and J lost 2 bases; unmatched junction nucleotides: 6. Written as DNA, the CDR3 is TGTGCCAGTAAGGCTAGCGGGAGGTTGCAAGAGACCCAGTACTTC. Protein: CASKASGRLQETQYF.

This clone was seen a few times. J is TRBJ2-7 and V is TRBV9, with D possibly being TRBD2 (7 bases). The CDR3 consists of 12 residues. V was cut by 4 bases and J by 8 bases, with 13 bases left in between. Germline V CDR1 and CDR2: SGDLS, YYNGEE. The CDR3 sequence is CASSWTGGQQYF. The CDR3 nucleotides read TGTGCCAGCAGCTGGACGGGGGGCCAGCAGTACTTC.

J is TRBJ2-1 and V is TRBV28; 8 bases line up with TRBD2. The ends lost 2 bases at V and 10 bases at J; junction bases unmatched: 7. CDR3 length equals 14 residues. From germline, CDR1 is MDHEN and CDR2 SYDVKM. The CDR3 bases are TGTGCCAGCAGTTTAGGGACTAGTCAGCGAGAGCAGTTCTTC. Amino acid sequence: CASSLGTSQREQFF.

The chain couples TRBV18 to TRBJ2-6, with 8 nucleotides matching TRBD1. Germline V gene sequence: CDR1 KGHSH, CDR2 LQKENI. This CDR3 comprises 18 residues. V was pared by 0 bases and J by 0 bases, with 4 bases of the junction left unmatched. The CDR3 is CASSPPGTGYSGANVLTF. The CDR3 DNA reads as TGTGCCAGCTCACCACCGGGGACAGGTTACTCTGGGGCCAACGTCCTGACTTTC.

This clone has a handful of counts. The same CDR3 is also encoded by other DNA sequences in this sample. The chain couples TRBV28 to TRBJ2-7, with 8 bases fitting TRBD1. The CDR3 is 12 residues long. The V segment lost 6 bases and the J segment 4 bases; nucleotides outside the gene matches: 2. The germline gives CDR1 MDHEN, CDR2 SYDVKM. For the CDR3, the DNA is TGTGCCAGCAGGAGACAGGGGTACGAGCAGTACTTC. Its translation is CASRRQGYEQYF.

The genes are TRBV11-2 and TRBJ1-4; the match to TRBD1 covers 9 bases. CDR1 SGHAT and CDR2 FQNNGV come from the germline V gene. J lost 8 bases, V lost 2 bases, and 6 bases had no gene match. The CDR3 is 15 residues long. Written as DNA, the CDR3 is TGTGCCAGCAGCTTAAGGACAGGGGTTCGGGAAAAACTGTTTTTT. Translation: CASSLRTGVREKLFF.

The chain links TRBV11-1 to TRBJ2-1, with TRBD1 matching over 10 bases. CDR1 is SGHAT and CDR2 is FQDESV in the germline V gene (reference sequence). J gave up 7 bases and V 4 bases, and 13 bases lay outside the gene matches. There are 17 residues in the CDR3. CDR3 amino acids: CASSSSFGTGAGNEQFF. The CDR3 DNA follows: TGTGCCAGCAGCTCCTCCTTCGGGACAGGGGCTGGGAATGAGCAGTTCTTC.

In its sample, this clone was seen a few times. The chain joins TRBV5-1 to TRBJ2-3; possibly TRBD2 for D (5 bases). V was cut by 2 bases and J by 0 bases, with 19 bases left in between. Germline V CDR1 and CDR2: SGHRS, YFSETQ. The CDR3 consists of 18 residues. In DNA, the CDR3 is TGCGCCAGCAGCTTTCGGTACCGGACTCGATCTAGCACAGATACGCAGTATTTT. Encoded protein: CASSFRYRTRSSTDTQYF. Based on the CDR3 plus reference TRBV5-1 and TRBJ2-3, the full variable domain is KAGVTQTPRYLIKTRGQQVTLSCSPISGHRSVSWYQQTPGQGLQFLFEYFSETQRNKGNFPGRFSGRQFSNSRSEMNVSTLELGDSALYLCASSFRYRTRSSTDTQYFGPGTRLTVL.

This clone was observed a handful of times. This chain connects TRBV18 to TRBJ1-1; tentative D call: TRBD1 (6 bases). The CDR3 consists of 15 residues. With 3 bases removed from V and 7 bases from J, the gap between germline ends came to 18 bases. Germline lookup yields CDR1 KGHSH and CDR2 LQKENI. CDR3 coding DNA: TGTGCCAGCTCACCGTTTACGGACAGCCCACGTGAAGCTTTCTTT. Protein: CASSPFTDSPREAFF.

V usage is TRBV15 and J usage is TRBJ2-1, with 10 bases lining up with TRBD2. CDR1 is LNHNV and CDR2 is YYDKDF in the germline V gene (reference sequence). This CDR3 has 17 residues. V shed 0 bases and J 7 bases; nucleotides not matched to a gene: 9. The CDR3 DNA is TGTGCCACCAGCAGAGATCTAGAGAGCGGGAGGGTAAATGAGCAGTTCTTC. The encoded protein is CATSRDLESGRVNEQFF.

The V gene is TRBV30, the J gene TRBJ2-1; 14 positions agree with TRBD2. Per germline, CDR1 GTSNPN and CDR2 SVGIG (reference sequence). The CDR3 is made up of 14 amino acids. V was clipped by 7 bases and J by 9 bases; unmatched bases: 8. CDR3 amino acids: CAYSTSGRAGEQFF. The CDR3 DNA is TGTGCCTATTCGACTAGCGGGAGGGCCGGTGAGCAGTTCTTC.

This chain links TRBV29-1 with TRBJ2-1; D ambiguous. Trimming took off 8 bases at V and 7 bases at J, with 12 bases between the two ends. CDR3 length: 11 residues. Germline V gene data show CDR1 as SQVTM and CDR2 as ANQGSEA. The CDR3 DNA follows: TGCAGCATAGTTACCCGGAATGAGCAGTTCTTC. Residues: CSIVTRNEQFF.

The chain uses TRBV29-1 and TRBJ2-5; the match to TRBD1 covers 9 bases. Germline values: CDR1 SQVTM, CDR2 ANQGSEA. The ends lost 7 bases at V and 5 bases at J; junction bases unmatched: 8. The CDR3 is 13 amino acids. The CDR3 loop is CSEAGQGVETQYF. The CDR3 DNA follows: TGCAGCGAAGCGGGACAGGGTGTTGAGACCCAGTACTTC.

The chain combines TRBV5-6 with TRBJ1-1; 7 bases line up with TRBD1. The CDR3 contains 15 residues. The J segment lost 2 bases and the V segment lost 3 bases, leaving 7 bases of the junction unmatched. CDR1 is SGHDT, CDR2 YYEEEE, per germline. In DNA form, the CDR3 reads TGTGCCAGCAGCTCACTTGACAGGGACAACACTGAAGCTTTCTTT. It is translated as CASSSLDRDNTEAFF.

This clone was recorded a few times. The chain uses TRBV4-3 and TRBJ2-1; D may be TRBD2 (6 bases). The CDR3 has 15 residues. The V and J ends lost 4 bases and 8 bases respectively, with 18 bases between them. CDR1 is LGHNA and CDR2 is YSLEER in the germline V gene. The CDR3 region is CASSLGGRNGDEQFF. CDR3 coding DNA: TGCGCCAGCAGCCTCGGGGGACGGAATGGAGATGAGCAGTTCTTC.

CDR3 DNA sequence: TGTGCCATCAGGGGTACAGGGAGCAATCAGCCCCAGCATTTT. Its translation is CAIRGTGSNQPQHF. The rearrangement links TRBV10-3 to TRBJ1-5; D may be TRBD1 (6 bases). The germline CDR1 and CDR2 sequences are ENHRY and SYGVKD. V gave up 6 bases and J gave up 1 base, with 10 bases separating them. The CDR3 length is 14 residues.

In DNA form, the CDR3 reads TGTGCCAGCAGCCTCGTGGCCCCGAACACCGGGGAGCTGTTTTTT. This sequence encodes CASSLVAPNTGELFF. The chain joins TRBV7-9 to TRBJ2-2; D gene ambiguous. V dropped 5 bases and J dropped 0 bases, with 10 bases sitting between them. Looked up from germline, CDR1 is SEHNR and CDR2 is FQNEAQ (reference sequence). The CDR3 extends over 15 amino acids.

J is TRBJ2-2 and V is TRBV23-1; D is possibly TRBD2 (6 bases). TRBV23-1 is given ORF status, its function remaining uncertain. CDR3 size: 16 residues. The V gene lost 0 bases and the J gene lost 7 bases, with 15 bases spanning the gap. CDR3 region: CASSQSVAERGGELFF. The CDR3 DNA reads TGCGCCAGCAGTCAATCGGTAGCGGAGAGGGGCGGGGAGCTGTTTTTT.